This T cell receptor beta chain emerged from a study of blood T cell repertoires in COVID-19. Study background: Samples of COVID-19 (acute and convalescent) were obtained from the United States, Italy and Spain. Sample material is recorded as cDNA or gDNA derived from T cells, B-cell-depleted T cells, or PBMCs.

As handled by the study authors: Reference gene primer amplification in the assay estimated nucleated cell counts. Here immunoSEQ multiplex PCR was the method, and the copy in TCRdb shows in-frame clones only, minus some. D and trimming come from the DNA, and the V and J calls and clone size come from that table. The sample has about 75,000 clones, roughly 88% seen once. The V end was cut by 3 bases, the J end by 2 bases, with 20 bases between. The CDR3 has 19 amino acids. The germline gives CDR1 SGHTA, CDR2 FQGNSA. This clone has just a few counts. The rearrangement joins TRBV7-2 to TRBJ2-6; a weak D match, TRBD2 (6 bases). The TCR comes from a human donor in a cohort sampled during active COVID-19. The sample consisted of peripheral blood. The CDR3 protein is CASSFASRRAAAGANVLTF. CDR3 DNA sequence: TGTGCCAGCAGCTTCGCGTCGCGGAGGGCGGCGGCTGGGGCCAACGTCCTGACTTTC.